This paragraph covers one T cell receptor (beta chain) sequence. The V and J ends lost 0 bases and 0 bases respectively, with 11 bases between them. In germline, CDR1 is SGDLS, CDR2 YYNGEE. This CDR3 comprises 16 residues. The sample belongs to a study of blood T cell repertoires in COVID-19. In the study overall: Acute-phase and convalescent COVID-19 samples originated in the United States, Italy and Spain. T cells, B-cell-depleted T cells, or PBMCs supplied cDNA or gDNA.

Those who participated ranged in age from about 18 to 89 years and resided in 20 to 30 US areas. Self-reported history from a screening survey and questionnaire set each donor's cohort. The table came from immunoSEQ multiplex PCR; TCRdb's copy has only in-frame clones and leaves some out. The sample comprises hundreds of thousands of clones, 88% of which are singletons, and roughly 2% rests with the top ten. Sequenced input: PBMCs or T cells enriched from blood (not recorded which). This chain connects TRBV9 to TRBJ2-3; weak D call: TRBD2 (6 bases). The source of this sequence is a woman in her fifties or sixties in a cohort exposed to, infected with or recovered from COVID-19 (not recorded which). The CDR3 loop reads CASSVGGSGSTDTQYF. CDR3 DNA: TGTGCCAGCAGCGTAGGGGGTAGCGGTAGCACAGATACGCAGTATTTT.